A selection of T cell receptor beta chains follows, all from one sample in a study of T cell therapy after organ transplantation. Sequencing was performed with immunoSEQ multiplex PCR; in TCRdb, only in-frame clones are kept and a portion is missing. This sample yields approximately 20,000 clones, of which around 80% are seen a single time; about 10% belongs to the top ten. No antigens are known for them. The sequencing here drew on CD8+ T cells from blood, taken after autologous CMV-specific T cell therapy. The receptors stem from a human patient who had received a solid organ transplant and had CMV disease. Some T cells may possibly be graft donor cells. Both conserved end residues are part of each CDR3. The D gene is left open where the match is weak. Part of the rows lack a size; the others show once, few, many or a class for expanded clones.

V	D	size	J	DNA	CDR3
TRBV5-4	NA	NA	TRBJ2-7	TGTGCCAGCAGCTTGGATACAGGGCTCTACGAGCAGTACTTC	CASSLDTGLYEQYF
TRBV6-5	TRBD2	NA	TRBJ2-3	TGTGCCAGCAGTTACCTAGGCGGGGGGACCACAGATACGCAGTATTTT	CASSYLGGGTTDTQYF
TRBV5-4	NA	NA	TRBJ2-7	TGTGCCAGCAGCTTGGAGAGGGGTGAGTCCTACGAGCAGTACTTC	CASSLERGESYEQYF
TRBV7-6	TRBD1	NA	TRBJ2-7	TGTGCCAGCAGCTTAGGACAGGGGGACTCCTACGAGCAGTACTTC	CASSLGQGDSYEQYF
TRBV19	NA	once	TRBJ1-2	TGTGCCAGTAGTAATGTCGGGAACTATGGCTACACCTTC	CASSNVGNYGYTF
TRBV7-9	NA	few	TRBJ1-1	TGTGCCAGCAGCAACCGGGCAGAGAACACTGAAGCTTTCTTT	CASSNRAENTEAFF
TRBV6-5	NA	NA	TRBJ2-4	TGTGCCAGCAGTTACCGTGGGGTGGGCATTCAGTACTTC	CASSYRGVGIQYF
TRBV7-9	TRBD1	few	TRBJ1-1	TGTGCCAGCAGCCCGGACAGGGGACCACCGAACACTGAAGCTTTCTTT	CASSPDRGPPNTEAFF
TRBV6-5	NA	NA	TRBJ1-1	TGTGCCAGCAGTTGGGGGCTGGGGACTGAAGCTTTCTTT	CASSWGLGTEAFF
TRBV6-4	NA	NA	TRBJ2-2	TGTGCCAGCGGGAGATCAAACACCGGGGAGCTGTTTTTT	CASGRSNTGELFF
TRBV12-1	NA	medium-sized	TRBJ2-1	TGTGCCAGCAGTCAAACGGGGCTAGCGGAGAATGAGCAGTTCTTC	CASSQTGLAENEQFF
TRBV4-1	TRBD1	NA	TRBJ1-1	TGCGCCAGCAGCCAAGATATTTGGACAGGGGTAAGTTTGAACACTGAAGCTTTCTTT	CASSQDIWTGVSLNTEAFF
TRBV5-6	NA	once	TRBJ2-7	TGTGCCAGCAGCTTGTCCAGAAACTACGAGCAGTACTTC	CASSLSRNYEQYF
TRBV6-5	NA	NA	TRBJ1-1	TGTGCCAGCAGTTCCGGGGCCGATGAAGCTTTCTTT	CASSSGADEAFF
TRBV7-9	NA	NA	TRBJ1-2	TGTGCCAGCAGCTTAGACAACGTTGGCTACACCTTC	CASSLDNVGYTF
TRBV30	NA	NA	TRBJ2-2	TGTGCCTGGAGGGACCGGTATACCGGGGAGCTGTTTTTT	CAWRDRYTGELFF
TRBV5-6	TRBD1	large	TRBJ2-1	TGTGCCAGCAGCTTAACACAGGGGGCGACCTACAATGAGCAGTTCTTC	CASSLTQGATYNEQFF
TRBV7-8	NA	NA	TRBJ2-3	TGTGCCAGCAGCACGGGCCTTAGCCCAGATACGCAGTATTTT	CASSTGLSPDTQYF